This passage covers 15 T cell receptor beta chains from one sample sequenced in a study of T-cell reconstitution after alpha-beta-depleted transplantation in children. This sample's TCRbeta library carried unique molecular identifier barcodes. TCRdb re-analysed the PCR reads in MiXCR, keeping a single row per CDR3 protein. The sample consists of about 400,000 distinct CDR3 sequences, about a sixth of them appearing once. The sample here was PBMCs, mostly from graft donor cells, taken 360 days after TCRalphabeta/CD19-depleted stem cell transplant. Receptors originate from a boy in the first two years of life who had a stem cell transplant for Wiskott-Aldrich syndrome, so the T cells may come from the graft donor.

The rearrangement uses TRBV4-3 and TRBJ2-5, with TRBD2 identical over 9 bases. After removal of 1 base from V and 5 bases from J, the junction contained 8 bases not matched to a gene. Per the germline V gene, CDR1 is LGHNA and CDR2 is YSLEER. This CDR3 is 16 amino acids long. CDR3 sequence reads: CASSQVMSGRWETQYF. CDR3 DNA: TGCGCCAGCAGCCAAGTTATGAGCGGGAGGTGGGAGACCCAGTACTTC.

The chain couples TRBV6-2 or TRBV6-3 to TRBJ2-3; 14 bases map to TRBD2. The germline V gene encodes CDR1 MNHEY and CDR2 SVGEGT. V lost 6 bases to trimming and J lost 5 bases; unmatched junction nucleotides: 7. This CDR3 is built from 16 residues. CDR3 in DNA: TGTGCCAGCAGCCTCGGACTAGCGGGAGGTAAAGATACGCAGTATTTT. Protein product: CASSLGLAGGKDTQYF.

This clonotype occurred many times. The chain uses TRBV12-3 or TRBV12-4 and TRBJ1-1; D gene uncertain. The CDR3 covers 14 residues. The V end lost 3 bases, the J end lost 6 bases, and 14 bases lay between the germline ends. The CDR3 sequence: CASSFQPVVAEAFF. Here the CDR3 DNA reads TGTGCCAGCAGTTTCCAGCCCGTTGTCGCTGAAGCTTTCTTT.

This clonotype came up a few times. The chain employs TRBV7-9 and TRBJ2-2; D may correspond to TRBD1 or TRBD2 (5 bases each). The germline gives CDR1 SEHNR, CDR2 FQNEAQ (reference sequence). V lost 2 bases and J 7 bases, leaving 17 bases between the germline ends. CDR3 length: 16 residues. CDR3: CASSLLGTAMFGELFF. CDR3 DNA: TGTGCCAGCAGCTTACTTGGGACGGCGATGTTCGGGGAGCTGTTTTTT.

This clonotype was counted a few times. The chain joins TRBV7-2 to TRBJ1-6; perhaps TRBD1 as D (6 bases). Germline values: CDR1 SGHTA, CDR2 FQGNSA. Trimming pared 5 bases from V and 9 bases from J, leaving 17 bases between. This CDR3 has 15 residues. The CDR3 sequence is CASSQTGQRVSPLHF. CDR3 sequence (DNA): TGTGCCAGCAGCCAGACCGGACAGCGTGTTTCACCCCTCCACTTT.

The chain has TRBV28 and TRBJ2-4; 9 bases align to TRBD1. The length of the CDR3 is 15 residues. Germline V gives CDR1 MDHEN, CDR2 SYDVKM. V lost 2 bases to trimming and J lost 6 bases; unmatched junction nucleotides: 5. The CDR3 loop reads CASSLGGQGGNIQYF. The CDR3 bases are TGTGCCAGCAGTTTAGGGGGACAGGGAGGAAACATTCAGTACTTC.

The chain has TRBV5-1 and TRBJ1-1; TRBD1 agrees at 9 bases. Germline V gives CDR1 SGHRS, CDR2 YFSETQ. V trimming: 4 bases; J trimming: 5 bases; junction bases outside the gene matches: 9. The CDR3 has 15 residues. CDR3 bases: TGCGCCAGCAGCCCGGCGACAGGGGGAAAGACTGAAGCTTTCTTT. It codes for CASSPATGGKTEAFF.

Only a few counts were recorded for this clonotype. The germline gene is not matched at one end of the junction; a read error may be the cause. CDR3 in DNA: TGTGCCTGGAGTGTCACAACAGCCAGGGTCTTC. It yields the protein CAWSVTTARVF. This chain links TRBV30 with TRBJ2-1; tentative D call: TRBD1 (5 bases). CDR3 length: 11 amino acids. CDR1 and CDR2 from the germline V gene are GTSNPN and SVGIG (reference sequence).

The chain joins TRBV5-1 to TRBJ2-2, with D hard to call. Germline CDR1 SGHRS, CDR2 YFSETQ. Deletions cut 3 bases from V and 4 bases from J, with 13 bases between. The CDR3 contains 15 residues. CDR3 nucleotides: TGCGCCAGCAGCTCTGACACGCTACTCACCGGGGAGCTGTTTTTT. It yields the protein CASSSDTLLTGELFF.

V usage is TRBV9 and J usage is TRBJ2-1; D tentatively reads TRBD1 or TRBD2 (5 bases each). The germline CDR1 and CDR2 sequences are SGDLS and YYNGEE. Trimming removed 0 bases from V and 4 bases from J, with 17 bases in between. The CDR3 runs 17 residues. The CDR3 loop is CASSVAGTSLGYNEQFF. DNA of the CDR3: TGTGCCAGCAGCGTAGCGGGGACGAGTTTGGGATACAATGAGCAGTTCTTC.

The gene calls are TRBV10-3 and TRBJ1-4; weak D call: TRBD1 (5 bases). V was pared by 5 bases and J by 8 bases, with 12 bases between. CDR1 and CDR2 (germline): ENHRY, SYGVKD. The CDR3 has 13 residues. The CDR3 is CAISLRVGEKLFF. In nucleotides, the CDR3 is TGTGCCATCAGTCTCAGGGTTGGGGAAAAACTGTTTTTT.

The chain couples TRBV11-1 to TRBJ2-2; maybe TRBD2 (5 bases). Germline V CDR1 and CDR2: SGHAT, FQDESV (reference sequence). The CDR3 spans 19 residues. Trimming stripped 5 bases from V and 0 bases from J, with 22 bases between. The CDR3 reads CASSPRLSPGKANTGELFF. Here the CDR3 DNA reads TGTGCCAGCAGCCCCAGACTCTCCCCGGGGAAGGCGAACACCGGGGAGCTGTTTTTT.

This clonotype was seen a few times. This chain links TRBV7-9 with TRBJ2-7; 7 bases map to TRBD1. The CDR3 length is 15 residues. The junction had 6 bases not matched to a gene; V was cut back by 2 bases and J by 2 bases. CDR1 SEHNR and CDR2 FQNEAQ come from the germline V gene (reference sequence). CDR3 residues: CASSLTNRGPYEQYF. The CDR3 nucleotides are TGTGCCAGCAGCTTAACCAACAGGGGACCCTACGAGCAGTACTTC.

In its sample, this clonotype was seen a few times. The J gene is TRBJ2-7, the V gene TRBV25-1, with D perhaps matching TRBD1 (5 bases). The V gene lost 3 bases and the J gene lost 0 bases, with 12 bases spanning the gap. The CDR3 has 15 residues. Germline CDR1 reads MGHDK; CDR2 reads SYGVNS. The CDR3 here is CASSDSRVSSYEQYF. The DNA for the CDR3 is TGTGCCAGCAGTGACTCCAGGGTGAGCTCCTACGAGCAGTACTTC.

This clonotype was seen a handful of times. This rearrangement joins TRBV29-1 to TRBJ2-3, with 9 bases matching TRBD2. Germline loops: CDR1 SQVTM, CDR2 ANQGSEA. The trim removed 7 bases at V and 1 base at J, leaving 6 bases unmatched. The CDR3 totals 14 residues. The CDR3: CSADIAGGTDTQYF. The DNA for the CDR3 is TGCAGCGCAGATATAGCGGGAGGCACAGATACGCAGTATTTT.